This T cell receptor beta chain was captured by sequencing in a study of CD8 T cells in ankylosing spondylitis. The study's findings and limits: Several highly homologous variants made up a TCR beta motif, and this motif appeared characteristic of ankylosing spondylitis blood. Disease-linked clones bore a CD8+ phenotype, appearing relatively rarely in peripheral blood.

The table lists this clonotype with many counts. Its antigen is unknown. CDR1 SGHVS and CDR2 FQNEAQ come from the germline V gene. This CDR3 has 15 residues. The J segment lost 2 bases and the V segment lost 5 bases, leaving 5 bases of the junction unmatched. TCRdb passed the 5' RACE reads through MiXCR, listing each CDR3 protein once. The sample yields some 270,000 distinct CDR3 sequences, 18% seen once. The sequenced material came from blood, either unsorted or a sorted T cell fraction (not recorded which). The clonotype comes from a male donor with ankylosing spondylitis or in good health (not recorded which). V is TRBV7-8 and J is TRBJ2-5, with 10 bases matching TRBD2. The CDR3 sequence: CASSIGLAAQETQYF. CDR3 sequence (DNA): TGTGCCAGCAGCATAGGACTAGCGGCTCAAGAGACCCAGTACTTC.